This TCR beta chain was profiled in a study of T cells in Graves' hyperthyroidism and ophthalmopathy. This clonotype has a handful of counts. Its antigen is still unknown. Calling Graves' hyperthyroidism stable meant ophthalmopathy did not progress within 18 months. Patients aged 18 to 65 with hyperthyroidism were newly diagnosed, with duration under 2 months. RNA transcripts gave rise to amplified TCR beta CDR3 regions. When the TCR CDR3 underwent first-round RT-PCR, the HTBI primer set was used. Via MiXCR, TCRdb re-called the multiplex PCR reads, giving one row per CDR3 protein. The sample holds under 450,000 distinct CDR3 sequences; approximately 14% are singletons and the top ten take around 7.7%. Germline CDR1 is SGHRS and CDR2 is YFSETQ. Unmatched junction bases numbered 7, after V lost 4 bases and J lost 4 bases. The CDR3 is made up of 14 amino acids. The study's findings and limits: Model output signaled ophthalmopathy a median around 6.9 months ahead of onset. The blood repertoire included most of the expanded thyroid clonotypes above 0.001.

The TCR was taken from a woman between 18 and 29 years old with Graves' hyperthyroidism. The chain carries TRBV5-1 and TRBJ2-5; 7 nucleotides match TRBD1. Sample: blood. The chain's CDR3 is CASSPTGLGETQYF. The CDR3 DNA follows: TGCGCCAGCAGCCCGACAGGGCTCGGAGAGACCCAGTACTTC.